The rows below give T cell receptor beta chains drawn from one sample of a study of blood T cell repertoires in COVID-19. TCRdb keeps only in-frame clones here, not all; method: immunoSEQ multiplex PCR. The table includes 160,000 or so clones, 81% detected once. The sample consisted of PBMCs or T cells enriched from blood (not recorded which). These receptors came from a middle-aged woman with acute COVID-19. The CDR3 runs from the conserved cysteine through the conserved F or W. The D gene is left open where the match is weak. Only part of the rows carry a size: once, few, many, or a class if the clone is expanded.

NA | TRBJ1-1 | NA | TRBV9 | TGTGCCAGCAGCCAAGACAGCCGCACTGAAGCTTTCTTT | CASSQDSRTEAFF
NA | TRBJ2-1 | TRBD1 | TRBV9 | TGTGCCAGCAGCGTAGCGGGACAGGGGGTGATGGGTGAGCAGTTCTTC | CASSVAGQGVMGEQFF
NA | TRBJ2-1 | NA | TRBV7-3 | TGTGCCAGCAGCTTAACGCCCGCTAGCAGTCTCTACAATGAGCAGTTCTTC | CASSLTPASSLYNEQFF
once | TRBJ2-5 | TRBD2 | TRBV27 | TGTGCCAGCAGTCCCGTAGCGGGAGGGCCCAGTCAGACCCAGTACTTC | CASSPVAGGPSQTQYF
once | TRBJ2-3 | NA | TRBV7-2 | TGTGCCAGCAGCTTTCGAGCAGATACGCAGTATTTT | CASSFRADTQYF
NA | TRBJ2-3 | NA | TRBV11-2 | TGTGCCAGCAGCTTAGTCGCGGGTGCAACAGATACGCAGTATTTT | CASSLVAGATDTQYF
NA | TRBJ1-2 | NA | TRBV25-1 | TGTGCCAGCAGTGACAGGGGTCCACTTAGAGGGGGCTACACCTTC | CASSDRGPLRGGYTF
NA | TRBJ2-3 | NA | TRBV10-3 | TGTGCCATCAGTGATTACGGAGTAAACACAGATACGCAGTATTTT | CAISDYGVNTDTQYF
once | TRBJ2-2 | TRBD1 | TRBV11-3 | TGTGCCAGCAAATCAGGGGGCCCGGGGAACACCGGGGAGCTGTTTTTT | CASKSGGPGNTGELFF
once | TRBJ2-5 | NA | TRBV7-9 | TGTGCCAGCAGCTTTCCCGACCAGGTTCACCCCCAACAAGAGACCCAGTACTTC | CASSFPDQVHPQQETQYF
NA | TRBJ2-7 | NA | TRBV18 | TGTGCCAGCTCAGTTTCCCAAACTTCCAATTACTACGAGCAGTACTTC | CASSVSQTSNYYEQYF
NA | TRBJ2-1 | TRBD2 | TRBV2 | TGTGCCAGCAATGAACAGACTAGCGTCCGGAATGAGCAGTTCTTC | CASNEQTSVRNEQFF
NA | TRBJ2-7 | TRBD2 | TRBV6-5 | TGTGCCAGCAGCACTCCTAGCGGGACGCCCAACGAGCAGTACTTC | CASSTPSGTPNEQYF
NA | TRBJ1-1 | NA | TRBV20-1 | TGCAGTGCTACCCAGGGCACTTCGGCTTTCTTT | CSATQGTSAFF
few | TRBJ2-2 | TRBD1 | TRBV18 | TGTGCCAGCTCACCGGGAAACAGGGGTACGAACACCGGGGAGCTGTTTTTT | CASSPGNRGTNTGELFF
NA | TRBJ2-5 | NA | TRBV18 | TGTGCCAGCTCACTCGGAGGAGGCGAGACCCAGTACTTC | CASSLGGGETQYF
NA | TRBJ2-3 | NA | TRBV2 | TGTGCCAGCCCCTACCCTCTCACCACAGATACGCAGTATTTT | CASPYPLTTDTQYF
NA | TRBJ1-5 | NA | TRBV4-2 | TGTGCCAGCAGCCAAGAACAGTCTTCGCATCAGCCCCAGCATTTT | CASSQEQSSHQPQHF
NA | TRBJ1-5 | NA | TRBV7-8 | TGTGCCAGCAGCTTCCAGGGAAATCAGCCCCAGCATTTT | CASSFQGNQPQHF
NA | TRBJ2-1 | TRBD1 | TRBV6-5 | TGTGCCAGCAGTAGACAGGGGAGATACAATGAGCAGTTCTTC | CASSRQGRYNEQFF
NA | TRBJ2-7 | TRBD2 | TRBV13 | TGTGCCAGCAGCTTAAGAGCGGGAGGTCTCGCGGGCGAGCAGTACTTC | CASSLRAGGLAGEQYF
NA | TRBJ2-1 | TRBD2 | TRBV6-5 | TGTGCCAGCAGTCAACTAGCGGACTCCTACAATGAGCAGTTCTTC | CASSQLADSYNEQFF
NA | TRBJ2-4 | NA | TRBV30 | TGTGCCTGGAACGGGCCTTCGGTTAGCGGTGGAGACATTCAGTACTTC | CAWNGPSVSGGDIQYF
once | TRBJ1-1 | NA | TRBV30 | TGTGCCTGGACGGGGTCCATGAACACTGAAGCTTTCTTT | CAWTGSMNTEAFF
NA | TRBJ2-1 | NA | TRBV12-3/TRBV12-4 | TGTGCCAGCAGCCCACTGGATGAGCAGTTCTTC | CASSPLDEQFF
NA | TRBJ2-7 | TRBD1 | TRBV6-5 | TGTGCCAGCAGTACCGGACAGGGAGTACGCGAGCAGTACTTC | CASSTGQGVREQYF
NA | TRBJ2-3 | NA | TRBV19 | TGTGCCAGTAGTGTCAGAGGGAGATCGGGGACTAGCACAGATACGCAGTATTTT | CASSVRGRSGTSTDTQYF
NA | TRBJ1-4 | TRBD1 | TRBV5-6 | TGTGCCAGCAGCTTGGCGACAGGGGGATCCTTCGCAACTAATGAAAAACTGTTTTTT | CASSLATGGSFATNEKLFF
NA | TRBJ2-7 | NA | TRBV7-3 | TGTGCCAGCAGCTTATTGGTCGAGGGCAATTGCCCTTGGCAGTACTTC | CASSLLVEGNCPWQYF
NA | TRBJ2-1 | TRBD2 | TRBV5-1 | TGCGCCAGCAGCTTGGGGACTAGAGAAAACAATGAGCAGTTCTTC | CASSLGTRENNEQFF
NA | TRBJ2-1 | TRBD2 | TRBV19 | TGTGCCAGTAGTAAGGGGAGCGGGAGGGCCTTCAATGAGCAGTTCTTC | CASSKGSGRAFNEQFF
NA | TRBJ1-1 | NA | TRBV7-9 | TGTGCCAGCAGCACTCTCAGGGGTGCTGAAGCTTTCTTT | CASSTLRGAEAFF
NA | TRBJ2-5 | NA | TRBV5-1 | TGCGCCAGCAGCTGGATGGCGGTCAACCAAGAGACCCAGTACTTC | CASSWMAVNQETQYF
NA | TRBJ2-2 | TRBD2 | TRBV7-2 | TGTGCCAGCAGACTAGCGGGAGGGCCCGGGGAGCTGTTTTTT | CASRLAGGPGELFF
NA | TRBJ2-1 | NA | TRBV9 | TGTGCCAGCAGCGGATCCCTAGCCCATGAGCAGTTCTTC | CASSGSLAHEQFF
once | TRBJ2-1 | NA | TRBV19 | TGTGCCAGTAGTATAGGCGGGGGAGGTATAAGGGGGAATGAGCAGTTCTTC | CASSIGGGGIRGNEQFF
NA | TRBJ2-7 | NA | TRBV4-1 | TGCGCCAGCAGCCACGTCCTCACTTACGAGCAGTACTTC | CASSHVLTYEQYF
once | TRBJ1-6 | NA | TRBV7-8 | TGTGCCAGCAGCTTACTGGGGGGACCCAATTCACCCCTCCACTTT | CASSLLGGPNSPLHF
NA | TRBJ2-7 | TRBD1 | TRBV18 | TGTGCCAGCTCATCCTCCGGGACAGCCTACGAGCAGTACTTC | CASSSSGTAYEQYF
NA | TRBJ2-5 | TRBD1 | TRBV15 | TGTGCCACCAGCAGAGATCTTGGACAGGGCCAAGAGACCCAGTACTTC | CATSRDLGQGQETQYF
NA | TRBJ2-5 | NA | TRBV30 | TGTGCCTGGAAGGAGAGCCAAGAGACCCAGTACTTC | CAWKESQETQYF
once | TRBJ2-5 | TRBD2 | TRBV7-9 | TGTGCCAGCAGCCGCCCCAGGCGGGAGGGCCGGGAGACCCAGTACTTC | CASSRPRREGRETQYF
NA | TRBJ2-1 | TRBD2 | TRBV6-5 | TGTGCCAGCAGACCTTCTAGCGGGATAACCAATGAGCAGTTCTTC | CASRPSSGITNEQFF
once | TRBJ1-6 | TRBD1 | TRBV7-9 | TGTGCCAGCAGCTTAGTGGAGGGGACAGGGGCCCAACCCCTCCACTTT | CASSLVEGTGAQPLHF
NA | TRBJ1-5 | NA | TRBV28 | TGTGCCAGCGGCCCTTTACAGGGTACAAATCAGCCCCAGCATTTT | CASGPLQGTNQPQHF
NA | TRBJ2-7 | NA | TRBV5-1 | TGCGCCAGCAGCTCCACCCCGGACAGTAGCTCCTACGAGCAGTACTTC | CASSSTPDSSSYEQYF
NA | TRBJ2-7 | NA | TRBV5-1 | TGCGCCAGCAGGATATGGACACAAGTCTACAACGAGCAGTACTTC | CASRIWTQVYNEQYF
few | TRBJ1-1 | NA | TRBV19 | TGTGCCAGTAGTATTAGGCGGGGCTTTAACACTGAAGCTTTCTTT | CASSIRRGFNTEAFF
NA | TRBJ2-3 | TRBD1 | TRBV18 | TGTGCCAGCTCACCACCTGACCTGGACAGGGCCACAGATACGCAGTATTTT | CASSPPDLDRATDTQYF
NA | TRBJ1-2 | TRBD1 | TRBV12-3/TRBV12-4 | TGTGCCAGCAGCATTGGGCAGGGGGATGGCTACACCTTC | CASSIGQGDGYTF
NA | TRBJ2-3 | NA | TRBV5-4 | TGTGCCAGCAGCCCCGGGGAGCAGTTGCGGTATTTT | CASSPGEQLRYF
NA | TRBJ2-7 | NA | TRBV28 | TGTGCCAGCAGTTCTGCGGAGCAAGTTCGCTACGAGCAGTACTTC | CASSSAEQVRYEQYF